The rows below give T cell receptor beta chains drawn from one sample of a study of cytomegalovirus exposure and HLA in healthy donors. TCRdb's table, derived via immunoSEQ multiplex PCR, lists solely in-frame clones and lacks some. The table shows roughly 100,000 clones, with about 79% occurring only once. Sample: PBMCs. The receptors here all came from a middle-aged man in good health and CMV-seronegative. CDR3s include the opening cysteine and the closing phenylalanine or tryptophan. Fields, in order: J gene, clone size, V gene, D gene, CDR3 DNA, CDR3 protein. D genes are given only for firm matches. Expanded clones are given a class, and other clones once, few, many or no size at all.

J gene: TRBJ2-1; clone size: .; V gene: TRBV11-2; D gene: .; CDR3 DNA: TGTGCCAGCAGCTTTCAGAGGGAGAAAGTGTTCTTC; CDR3 protein: CASSFQREKVFF
J gene: TRBJ1-5; clone size: few; V gene: TRBV6-1; D gene: TRBD1; CDR3 DNA: TGTGCCAGCAGTGGGATGGGACAGATCGCCTATAGCAATCAGCCCCAGCATTTT; CDR3 protein: CASSGMGQIAYSNQPQHF
J gene: TRBJ2-5; clone size: once; V gene: TRBV5-1; D gene: TRBD1; CDR3 DNA: TGCGCCAGCAGCCCGACAGGGGCGGGACAAGAGACCCAGTACTTC; CDR3 protein: CASSPTGAGQETQYF
J gene: TRBJ1-4; clone size: .; V gene: TRBV19; D gene: TRBD1; CDR3 DNA: TGTGCCAGTAGTACGGACAGGGGGATTAATGAAAAACTGTTTTTT; CDR3 protein: CASSTDRGINEKLFF
J gene: TRBJ2-5; clone size: .; V gene: TRBV5-4; D gene: TRBD2; CDR3 DNA: TGTGCCAGCAGCTTTCCAGCGGGAGGTCCCCCCCAAGAGACCCAGTACTTC; CDR3 protein: CASSFPAGGPPQETQYF
J gene: TRBJ1-2; clone size: .; V gene: TRBV7-9; D gene: TRBD1; CDR3 DNA: TGTGCCAGCACCACCGGGACAGGGAGCTATGGCTACACCTTC; CDR3 protein: CASTTGTGSYGYTF
J gene: TRBJ1-2; clone size: .; V gene: TRBV5-1; D gene: TRBD1; CDR3 DNA: TGCGCCAGCAGAGGACAGGGTAGGGATGGCTACACCTTC; CDR3 protein: CASRGQGRDGYTF
J gene: TRBJ2-1; clone size: once; V gene: TRBV11-1; D gene: TRBD1; CDR3 DNA: TGTGCCAGCAGCTTAGATCCGTGGGACAGGGGATCCTACAATGAGCAGTTCTTC; CDR3 protein: CASSLDPWDRGSYNEQFF
J gene: TRBJ1-2; clone size: .; V gene: TRBV4-2; D gene: .; CDR3 DNA: TGTGCCAGCAGCCAAGACCCCTCAGGGGCCTATGGCTACACCTTC; CDR3 protein: CASSQDPSGAYGYTF
J gene: TRBJ2-7; clone size: .; V gene: TRBV28; D gene: TRBD1; CDR3 DNA: TGTGCCAGCAGTCTCGGACAGGCATCCGAACAGTACTTC; CDR3 protein: CASSLGQASEQYF
J gene: TRBJ1-2; clone size: .; V gene: TRBV10-2; D gene: .; CDR3 DNA: TGCGCCAGCAGCCACCAGGGCCGCTCCCACTATGGCTACACCTTC; CDR3 protein: CASSHQGRSHYGYTF
J gene: TRBJ1-1; clone size: .; V gene: TRBV5-4; D gene: .; CDR3 DNA: TGTGCCAGCACCCTCGGAATCCGGCCTGGGAGTGAAGCTTTCTTT; CDR3 protein: CASTLGIRPGSEAFF
J gene: TRBJ2-1; clone size: .; V gene: TRBV9; D gene: TRBD2; CDR3 DNA: TGTGCCAGCAGCGTACAGGGACTAGCGTTATTGTCTGAGCAGTTCTTC; CDR3 protein: CASSVQGLALLSEQFF
J gene: TRBJ2-7; clone size: .; V gene: TRBV6-1; D gene: .; CDR3 DNA: TGTGCCAGCAGTGATCTTAGGAGGGCCGACGAGCAGTACTTC; CDR3 protein: CASSDLRRADEQYF
J gene: TRBJ1-2; clone size: .; V gene: TRBV7-2; D gene: .; CDR3 DNA: TGTGCCAGCAGCTTAGAAATGAGTAGTCACTATGGCTACACCTTC; CDR3 protein: CASSLEMSSHYGYTF
J gene: TRBJ2-7; clone size: .; V gene: TRBV5-1; D gene: TRBD1; CDR3 DNA: TGCGCCAGCAGCTTGGGGACAGGGGTCTACGAGCAGTACTTC; CDR3 protein: CASSLGTGVYEQYF
J gene: TRBJ2-7; clone size: .; V gene: TRBV5-6; D gene: .; CDR3 DNA: TGTGCCAGCAGCACACAGGGCTCCTACGAGCAGTACTTC; CDR3 protein: CASSTQGSYEQYF